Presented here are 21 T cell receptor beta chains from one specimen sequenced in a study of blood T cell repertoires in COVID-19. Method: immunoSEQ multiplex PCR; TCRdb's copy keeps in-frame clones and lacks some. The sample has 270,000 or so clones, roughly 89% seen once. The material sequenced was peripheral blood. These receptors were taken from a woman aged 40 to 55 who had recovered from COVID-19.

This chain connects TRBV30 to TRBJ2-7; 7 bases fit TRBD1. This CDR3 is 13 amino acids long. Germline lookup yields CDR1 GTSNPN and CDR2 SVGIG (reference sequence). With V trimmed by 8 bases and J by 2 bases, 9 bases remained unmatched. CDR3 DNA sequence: TGTGCCGCGGACCGAGACAGGGCCTACGAGCAGTACGTC. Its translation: CAADRDRAYEQYV.

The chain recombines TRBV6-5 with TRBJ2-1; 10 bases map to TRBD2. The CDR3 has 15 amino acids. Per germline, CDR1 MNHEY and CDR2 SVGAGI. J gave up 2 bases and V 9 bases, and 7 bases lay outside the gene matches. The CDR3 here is CASSTGTSAYNEQFF. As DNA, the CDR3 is TGTGCCAGTAGTACAGGGACTAGCGCCTACAATGAGCAGTTCTTC.

This CDR3 is CSAIGTTSYNEQFF. DNA for the CDR3: TGCAGCGCCATTGGGACTACTTCCTACAATGAGCAGTTCTTC. The chain carries TRBV29-1 and TRBJ2-1; 7 bases align to TRBD2. This CDR3 is 14 amino acids long. V shed 7 bases and J 1 base; nucleotides not matched to a gene: 7. Germline assignment: CDR1 SQVTM and CDR2 ANQGSEA.

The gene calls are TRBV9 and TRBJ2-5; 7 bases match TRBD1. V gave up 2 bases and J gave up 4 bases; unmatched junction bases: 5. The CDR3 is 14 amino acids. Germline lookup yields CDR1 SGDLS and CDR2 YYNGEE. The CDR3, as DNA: TGTGCCAGCAGCGTCCAGGGGGTAGGAGAGACCCAGTACTTC. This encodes CASSVQGVGETQYF.

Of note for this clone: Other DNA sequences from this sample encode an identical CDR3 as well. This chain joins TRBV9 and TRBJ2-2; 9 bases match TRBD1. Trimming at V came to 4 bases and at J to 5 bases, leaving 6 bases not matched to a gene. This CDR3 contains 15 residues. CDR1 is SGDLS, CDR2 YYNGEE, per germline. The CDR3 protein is CASSSGQGGTGELFF. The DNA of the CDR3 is TGTGCCAGCAGCTCGGGACAGGGAGGGACCGGGGAGCTGTTTTTT. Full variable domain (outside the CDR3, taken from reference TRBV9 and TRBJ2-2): DSGVTQTPKHLITATGQRVTLRCSPRSGDLSVYWYQQSLDQGLQFLIQYYNGEERAKGNILERFSAQQFPDLHSELNLSSLELGDSALYFCASSSGQGGTGELFFGEGSRLTVL.

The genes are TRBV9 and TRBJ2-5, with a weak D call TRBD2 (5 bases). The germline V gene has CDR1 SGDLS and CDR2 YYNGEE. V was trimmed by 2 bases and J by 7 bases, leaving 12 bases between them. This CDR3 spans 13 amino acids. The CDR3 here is CASSVGGPGTQYF. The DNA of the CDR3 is TGTGCCAGCAGCGTTGGAGGCCCTGGGACCCAGTACTTC.

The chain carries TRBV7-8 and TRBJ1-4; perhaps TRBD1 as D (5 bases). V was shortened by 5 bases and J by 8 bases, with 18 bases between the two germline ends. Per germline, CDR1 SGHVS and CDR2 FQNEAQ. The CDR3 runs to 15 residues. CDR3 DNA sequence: TGTGCCAGCAGCGGAGGGGCTTACCTTACCGAAAAACTGTTTTTT. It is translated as CASSGGAYLTEKLFF.

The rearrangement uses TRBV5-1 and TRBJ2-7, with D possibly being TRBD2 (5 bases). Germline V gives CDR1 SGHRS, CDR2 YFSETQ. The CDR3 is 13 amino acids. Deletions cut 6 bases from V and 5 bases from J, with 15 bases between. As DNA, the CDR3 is TGCGCCAGCACCCTTAACGGGGTCAACGAGCAGTACTTC. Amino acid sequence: CASTLNGVNEQYF.

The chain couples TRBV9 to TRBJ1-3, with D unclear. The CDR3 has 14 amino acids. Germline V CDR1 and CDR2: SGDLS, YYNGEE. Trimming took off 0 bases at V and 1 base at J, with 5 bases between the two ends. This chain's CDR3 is CASSVEASGNTIYF. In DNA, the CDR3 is TGTGCCAGCAGCGTAGAAGCGTCTGGAAACACCATATATTTT.

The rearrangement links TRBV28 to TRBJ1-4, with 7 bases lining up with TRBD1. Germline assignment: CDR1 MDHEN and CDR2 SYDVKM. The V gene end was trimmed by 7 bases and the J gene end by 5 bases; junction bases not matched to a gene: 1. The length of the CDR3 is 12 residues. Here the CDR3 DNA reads TGTGCCAGCACAGGGGGAAATGAAAAACTGTTTTTT. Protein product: CASTGGNEKLFF.

The CDR3 loop reads CASGLVLSGEDTDTQYF. CDR3 coding DNA: TGTGCTAGTGGTTTGGTATTATCAGGGGAAGATACAGATACGCAGTATTTT. The V and J genes are TRBV12-5 and TRBJ2-3, with D possibly TRBD1 on 6 matching bases. V gave up 0 bases and J gave up 3 bases, with 16 bases separating them. Per the germline V gene, CDR1 is LGHNT and CDR2 is FRNRAP. The CDR3 has 17 residues.

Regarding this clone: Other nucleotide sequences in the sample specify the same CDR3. The CDR3 DNA reads TGTGCCAGCTCACCGTCTGGGAGTGGAAACACCATATATTTT. Encoded protein: CASSPSGSGNTIYF. The chain employs TRBV18 and TRBJ1-3; D gene uncertain. Germline CDR1 reads KGHSH; CDR2 reads LQKENI. V lost 3 bases and J lost 3, with 9 bases in between. This CDR3 region has 14 residues.

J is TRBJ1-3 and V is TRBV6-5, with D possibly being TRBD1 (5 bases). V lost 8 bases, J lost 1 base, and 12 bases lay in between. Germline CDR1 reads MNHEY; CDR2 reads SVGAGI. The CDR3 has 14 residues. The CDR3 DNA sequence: TGTGCCAGCGTCCCCGGGACTTCTGGAAACACCATATATTTT. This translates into CASVPGTSGNTIYF.

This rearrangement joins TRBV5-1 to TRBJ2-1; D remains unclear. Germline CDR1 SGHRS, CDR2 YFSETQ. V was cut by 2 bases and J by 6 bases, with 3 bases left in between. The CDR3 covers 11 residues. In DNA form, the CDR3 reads TGCGCCAGCAGCTTCTCCAATGAGCAGTTCTTC. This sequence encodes CASSFSNEQFF.

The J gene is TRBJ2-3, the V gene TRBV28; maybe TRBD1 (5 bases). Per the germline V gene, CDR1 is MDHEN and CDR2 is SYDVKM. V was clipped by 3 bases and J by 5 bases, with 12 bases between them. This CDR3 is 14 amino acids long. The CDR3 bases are TGTGCCAGCAGTTTTGGCCAGGGCGGAGATACGCAGTATTTT. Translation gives CASSFGQGGDTQYF.

The CDR3 loop is CASSFQGFPLHF. CDR3 nucleotide sequence: TGTGCCAGCAGTTTTCAGGGGTTCCCCCTCCACTTT. This chain links TRBV27 with TRBJ1-6; tentatively, D is TRBD1 (6 bases). V was clipped by 3 bases and J by 13 bases, with 10 bases between them. CDR3 length: 12 amino acids. Germline-derived CDR1 and CDR2 are MNHEY and SMNVEV (reference sequence).

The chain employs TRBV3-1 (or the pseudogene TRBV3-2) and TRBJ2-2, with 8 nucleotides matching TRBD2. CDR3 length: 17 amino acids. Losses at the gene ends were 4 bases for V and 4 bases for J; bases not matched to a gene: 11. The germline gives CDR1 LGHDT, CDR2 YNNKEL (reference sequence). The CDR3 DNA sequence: TGTGCCAGCAGCCCCCCACTAGCGGTCCCCGGCACCGGGGAGCTGTTTTTT. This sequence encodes CASSPPLAVPGTGELFF.

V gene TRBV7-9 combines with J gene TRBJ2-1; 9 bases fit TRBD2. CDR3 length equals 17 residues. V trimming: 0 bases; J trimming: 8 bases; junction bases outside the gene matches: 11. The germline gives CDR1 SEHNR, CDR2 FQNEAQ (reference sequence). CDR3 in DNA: TGTGCCAGCAGCTTAGCGCCTTATAGCGGGAGTGGGGATGAGCAGTTCTTC. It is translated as CASSLAPYSGSGDEQFF.

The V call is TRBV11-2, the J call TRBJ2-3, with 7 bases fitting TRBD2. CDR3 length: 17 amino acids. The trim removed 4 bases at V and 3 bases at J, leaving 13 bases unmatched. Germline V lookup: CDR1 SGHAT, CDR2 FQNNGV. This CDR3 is CASSSIMGGVKTDTQYF. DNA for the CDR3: TGTGCCAGCAGCTCAATCATGGGGGGGGTAAAGACAGATACGCAGTATTTT.

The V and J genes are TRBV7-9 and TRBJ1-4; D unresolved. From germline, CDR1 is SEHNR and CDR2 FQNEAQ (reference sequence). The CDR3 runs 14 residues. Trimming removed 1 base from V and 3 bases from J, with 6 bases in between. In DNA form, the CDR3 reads TGTGCCAGCAGCTTAGGGGCAGCTAATGAAAAACTGTTTTTT. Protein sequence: CASSLGAANEKLFF.

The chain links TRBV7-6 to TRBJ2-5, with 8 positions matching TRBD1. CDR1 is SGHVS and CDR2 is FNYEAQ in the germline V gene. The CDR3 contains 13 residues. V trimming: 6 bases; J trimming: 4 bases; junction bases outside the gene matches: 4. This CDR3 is CASSFTGGETQYF. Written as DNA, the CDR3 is TGTGCCAGCAGTTTTACAGGGGGAGAGACCCAGTACTTC.